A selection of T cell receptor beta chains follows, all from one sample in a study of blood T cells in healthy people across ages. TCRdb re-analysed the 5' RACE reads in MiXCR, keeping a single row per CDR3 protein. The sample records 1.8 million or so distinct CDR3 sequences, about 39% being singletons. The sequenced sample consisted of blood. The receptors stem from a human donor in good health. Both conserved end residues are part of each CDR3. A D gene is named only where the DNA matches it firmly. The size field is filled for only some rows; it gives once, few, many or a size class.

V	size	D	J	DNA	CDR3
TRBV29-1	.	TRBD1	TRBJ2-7	TGCAGCGTTAACAGGGGGCGAGACGAGCAGTACTTC	CSVNRGRDEQYF
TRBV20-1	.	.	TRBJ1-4	TGCAGTGCCCGAAACAGAGAGTCAGAAAAACTGTTTTTT	CSARNRESEKLFF
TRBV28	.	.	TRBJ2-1	TGTGCCTGCAGGAAGGTGCCCAGTTATAATGAGCAGTTCTTC	CACRKVPSYNEQFF
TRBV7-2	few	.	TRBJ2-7	TGTGCCAGCAGCCGCATTGGGGCCTCCGAGCAGTACTTC	CASSRIGASEQYF
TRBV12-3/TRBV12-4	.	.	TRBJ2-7	TGTGCCAGCAACCCAGGGGGGAATGAGCAGTACTTC	CASNPGGNEQYF
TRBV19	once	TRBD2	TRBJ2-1	TGTGTCAGTAGTATCTCCGGGACTAGCCTGTATGAGCAGTTCTTC	CVSSISGTSLYEQFF
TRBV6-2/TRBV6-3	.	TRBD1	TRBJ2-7	TGTGCCAGCAAAAACGACAGGGGACCTCCCTACGAGCAGTACTTC	CASKNDRGPPYEQYF
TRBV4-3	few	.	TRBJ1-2	TGCGCCAGCAGTCCTCGACGGGGAACGGTTGGCTACACCTTC	CASSPRRGTVGYTF
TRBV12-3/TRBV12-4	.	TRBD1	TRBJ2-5	TGTGCCAGCAAGGGGGCGGAAGAGACCCAGTACTTC	CASKGAEETQYF
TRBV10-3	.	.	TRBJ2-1	TGTGCCACCCGGAGTGGGTATGAGCAGTTCTTC	CATRSGYEQFF
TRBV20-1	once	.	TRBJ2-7	TGCAGTGCTAGACGTCAGGACGGAACGTACTACGAGCAGTACTTC	CSARRQDGTYYEQYF
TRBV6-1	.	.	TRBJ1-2	TGTGCCAGCAGTGAATTGCCGGGGGGAGACTATGGCTACACCTTC	CASSELPGGDYGYTF
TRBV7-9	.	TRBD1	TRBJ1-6	TGTGCCAGCAGCTCCTCGGACAGGCCAAGCTCCTATAATTCACCCCTCCACTTT	CASSSSDRPSSYNSPLHF
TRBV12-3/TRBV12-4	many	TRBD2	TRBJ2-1	TGTGCCAGCAGTCCAGGACTAGCGGAAGAAAATGAGCAGTTCTTC	CASSPGLAEENEQFF
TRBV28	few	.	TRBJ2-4	TGTGCCAGCAGTTTAGATTACCTTGGCGAAACCGCCAAAAACATTCAGTACTTC	CASSLDYLGETAKNIQYF
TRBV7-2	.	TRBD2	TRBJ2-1	TGTGCCAGCAGCGCCCGACTAGCGGGGGAGAACAATGAGCAGTTCTTC	CASSARLAGENNEQFF
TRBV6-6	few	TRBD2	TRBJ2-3	TGTGCCAGCAGTTACTCTGAGCCGGGGGGTGGTGCAGATACGCAGTATTTT	CASSYSEPGGGADTQYF
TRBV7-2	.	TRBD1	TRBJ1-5	TGTGCCAGCAGTCCACGGCGGGCAGGGGGGCAGCCCCAGCATTTT	CASSPRRAGGQPQHF
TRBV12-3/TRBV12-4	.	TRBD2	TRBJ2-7	TGTGCCAGCACCACTAGCGGGGGTGGCCACGAGCAGTACTTC	CASTTSGGGHEQYF
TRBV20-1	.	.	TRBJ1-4	TGCAGTGCTAGCCTAATTGAAAAACTGTTTTTT	CSASLIEKLFF
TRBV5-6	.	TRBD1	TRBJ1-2	TGTGCCAGCAGCTTTTTCGGGACAGGGGCGCGGGGCTACACCTTC	CASSFFGTGARGYTF
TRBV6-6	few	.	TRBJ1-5	TGTGCCAGCAGGGGGAAGACAGCCATCTATAGCAATCAGCCCCAGCATTTT	CASRGKTAIYSNQPQHF
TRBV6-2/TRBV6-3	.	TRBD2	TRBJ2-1	TGTGCCAGCAGTTGGGGACTAGCGGGGGAGTGGTTCTTC	CASSWGLAGEWFF
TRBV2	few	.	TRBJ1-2	TGTGCCAGCAGTGTTAGGAGCAACTCTAACTATGGCTACACCTTC	CASSVRSNSNYGYTF
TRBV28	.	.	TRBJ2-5	TGTGCCAGCAGTTCTCCGGCCTTACAAGAGACCCAGTACTTC	CASSSPALQETQYF
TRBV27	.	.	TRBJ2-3	TGTGCCAACAGTTTACGAGTCAGATACACAGATACGCAGTATTTT	CANSLRVRYTDTQYF
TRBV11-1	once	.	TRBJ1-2	TGTGCCAGCAGCCCCTCGGTGGCTAACTATGGCTACACCTTC	CASSPSVANYGYTF
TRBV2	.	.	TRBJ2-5	TGTGCCAGCAGTGAGCCCCCAGAGACCCAGTACTTC	CASSEPPETQYF
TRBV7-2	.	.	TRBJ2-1	TGTGCCAGCAGCCCCCGGACTGGATTTTGGGATGAGCAGTTCTTC	CASSPRTGFWDEQFF
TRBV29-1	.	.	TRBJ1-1	TGCAGCGTTCAAAGGGTGATGAACACTGAAGCTTTCTTT	CSVQRVMNTEAFF
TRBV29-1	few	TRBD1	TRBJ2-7	TGCAGCGCAACCAACCGGGACAGCTCCTACGAGCAGTACTTC	CSATNRDSSYEQYF
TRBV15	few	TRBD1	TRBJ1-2	TGTGCCACCAGCAGGGGAGACAGGGCCCTTCGTGGCTACACCTTC	CATSRGDRALRGYTF
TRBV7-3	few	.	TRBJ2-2	TGTGCCAGCAGCTCAACTCCCGCCGGGGAGCTGTTTTTT	CASSSTPAGELFF
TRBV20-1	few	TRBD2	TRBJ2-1	TGCAGTGCCTCCCGAGCAGCGGGGGGGCATAATGAGCAGTTCTTC	CSASRAAGGHNEQFF
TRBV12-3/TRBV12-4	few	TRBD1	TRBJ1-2	TGTGCCAGCAGTCCCGGGACAGGGCCTTTTTATGGCTACACCTTC	CASSPGTGPFYGYTF
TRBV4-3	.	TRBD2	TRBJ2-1	TGCGCCAGCAACCAAGAGATCCAGCGGGGGGCCGATGAGCAGTTCTTC	CASNQEIQRGADEQFF
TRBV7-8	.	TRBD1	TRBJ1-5	TGTGCCAGCAGCTTCGCCTCCGGGACAGGGTTTGGTCAGCCCCAGCATTTT	CASSFASGTGFGQPQHF
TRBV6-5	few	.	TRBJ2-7	TGTGCCAGCAGATTGGGGACACCCACCTACGAGCAGTACTTC	CASRLGTPTYEQYF
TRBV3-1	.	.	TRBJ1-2	TGTGCCAGCAGCCACCGGGAAAGTGATGGCTACACCTTC	CASSHRESDGYTF